What follows is one T cell receptor beta chain and its context. CD4+CD25+CD127- Tregs, CD4+CD25- non-Tregs, CD4 and CD8 cells were sorted. The data derive from a study of Tregs in tolerant kidney transplant recipients. Here immunoSEQ multiplex PCR was the method, and the copy in TCRdb shows in-frame clones only, minus some. Of about 240,000 clones in the sample, 80% to 85% are singletons; the top ten hold about 0.64%. Trimming shortened V by 3 bases and J by 4 bases, and 9 bases separated the two germline ends. This CDR3 region has 13 residues. CDR1 is SNHLY, CDR2 FYNNEI, per germline. The specimen sequenced was CD4+ T cells from blood. The TCR was taken from a human donor in good health. The genes are TRBV2 and TRBJ1-2; possible D gene TRBD1, 5 bases. The chain's CDR3 is CASSDERGYGYTF. Written as DNA, the CDR3 is TGTGCCAGCAGTGACGAGAGGGGCTATGGCTACACCTTC.